A selection of T cell receptor beta chains follows, all from one sample in a study of blood T cell repertoires in COVID-19. Here immunoSEQ multiplex PCR was the method, and the copy in TCRdb shows in-frame clones only, minus some. Counted here are around 190,000 clones, 80% occurring once; the ten biggest clones make up approximately 6.9%. The source material was peripheral blood. The source of these receptors is a man between 60 and 75 years old with acute or convalescent COVID-19. Each CDR3 is given with its conserved first and last residue. Fields, in order: D gene, V gene, J gene, clone size, CDR3 DNA, CDR3 protein. D genes are given only for firm matches. Not all rows give a size; the values are once, few, many and, for expanded clones, a class.

d_call: TRBD2; v_call: TRBV7-9; j_call: TRBJ2-1; clone_size: NA; cdr3_nt: TGTGCCAGCAGCCCGGGACTAGACTATGAGCAGTTCTTC; cdr3_aa: CASSPGLDYEQFF
d_call: NA; v_call: TRBV2; j_call: TRBJ2-5; clone_size: NA; cdr3_nt: TGTGCCAGCAAGGAGAGGGGGGGCCGACAAGAGACCCAGTACTTC; cdr3_aa: CASKERGGRQETQYF
d_call: TRBD1; v_call: TRBV4-2; j_call: TRBJ1-1; clone_size: once; cdr3_nt: TGTGCCAGCAGCCAAGCCGGGACAGGGGCTTCGAACACTGAAGCTTTCTTT; cdr3_aa: CASSQAGTGASNTEAFF
d_call: TRBD1; v_call: TRBV29-1; j_call: TRBJ2-1; clone_size: NA; cdr3_nt: TGCAGCGTGGTGGGACAGGGGTACAATGAGCAGTTCTTC; cdr3_aa: CSVVGQGYNEQFF
d_call: TRBD2; v_call: TRBV4-2; j_call: TRBJ2-7; clone_size: NA; cdr3_nt: TGTGCCAGCAGCCTGGGGGCGGTTACTAGCGGGAGCTCCTACGAGCAGTACTTC; cdr3_aa: CASSLGAVTSGSSYEQYF
d_call: NA; v_call: TRBV27; j_call: TRBJ1-5; clone_size: NA; cdr3_nt: TGTGCCAGCAGTCCGGACAGCGGAGATCAGCCCCAGCATTTT; cdr3_aa: CASSPDSGDQPQHF
d_call: TRBD1; v_call: TRBV19; j_call: TRBJ2-7; clone_size: NA; cdr3_nt: TGTGCCAGTAGCCCCATAGGCGGCAGGGGGCACGAGCAGTACTTC; cdr3_aa: CASSPIGGRGHEQYF
d_call: TRBD1; v_call: TRBV2; j_call: TRBJ1-1; clone_size: NA; cdr3_nt: TGTGCCAGCAGTGAGGGTTTTGGACAGGGGACCACTGAAGCTTTCTTT; cdr3_aa: CASSEGFGQGTTEAFF
d_call: NA; v_call: TRBV2; j_call: TRBJ2-6; clone_size: NA; cdr3_nt: TGTGCCAGTTTCCTCTCTGGGGCCAACGTCCTGACTTTC; cdr3_aa: CASFLSGANVLTF
d_call: TRBD2; v_call: TRBV19; j_call: TRBJ2-2; clone_size: few; cdr3_nt: TGTGCCAGTAGTATACGGGGGGGGTACGGGAACACCGGGGAGCTGTTTTTT; cdr3_aa: CASSIRGGYGNTGELFF
d_call: NA; v_call: TRBV6-6; j_call: TRBJ1-5; clone_size: NA; cdr3_nt: TGTGCCAGCAGTTACGCGGGACGGAGCAATCAGCCCCAGCATTTT; cdr3_aa: CASSYAGRSNQPQHF
d_call: NA; v_call: TRBV24-1; j_call: TRBJ1-2; clone_size: NA; cdr3_nt: TGTGCCACCAGTGTGGAGGACTATGGCTACACCTTC; cdr3_aa: CATSVEDYGYTF
d_call: NA; v_call: TRBV1; j_call: TRBJ2-1; clone_size: once; cdr3_nt: TGCACCAGCCGACCTAGCGGGAGGTCCCACAATGAGCAGTTCTTC; cdr3_aa: CTSRPSGRSHNEQFF
d_call: TRBD1; v_call: TRBV12-3/TRBV12-4; j_call: TRBJ2-1; clone_size: few; cdr3_nt: TGTGCCAGCAGTTGGGACAGAAACAATGAGCAGTTCTTC; cdr3_aa: CASSWDRNNEQFF
d_call: TRBD2; v_call: TRBV29-1; j_call: TRBJ2-1; clone_size: NA; cdr3_nt: TGCAGCGTTGAAGTTTGGACTAGCCCCTACAATGAGCAGTTCTTC; cdr3_aa: CSVEVWTSPYNEQFF
d_call: NA; v_call: TRBV6-5; j_call: TRBJ2-3; clone_size: once; cdr3_nt: TGTGCCAGCACCTCCCCTACAGATACGCAGTATTTT; cdr3_aa: CASTSPTDTQYF
d_call: NA; v_call: TRBV6-5; j_call: TRBJ1-5; clone_size: NA; cdr3_nt: TGTGCCAGCAGTTATAATGGGGGGAGCAATCAGCCCCAGCATTTT; cdr3_aa: CASSYNGGSNQPQHF
d_call: NA; v_call: TRBV18; j_call: TRBJ1-1; clone_size: NA; cdr3_nt: TGTGCCAGCTCTCAAAATCAGATGAACACTGAAGCTTTCTTT; cdr3_aa: CASSQNQMNTEAFF
d_call: NA; v_call: TRBV20-1; j_call: TRBJ1-2; clone_size: NA; cdr3_nt: TGCAGTGCCAGTGACGGAGATGGCTACACCTTC; cdr3_aa: CSASDGDGYTF
d_call: TRBD2; v_call: TRBV13; j_call: TRBJ2-1; clone_size: NA; cdr3_nt: TGTGCCAGCAGCTTAGATGAGTTTGGCGGGAGTGGGTACAATGAGCAGTTCTTC; cdr3_aa: CASSLDEFGGSGYNEQFF
d_call: TRBD2; v_call: TRBV5-1; j_call: TRBJ2-5; clone_size: NA; cdr3_nt: TGCGCCAGCAGCTTGGCAGCGGGGGTACAAGAGACCCAGTACTTC; cdr3_aa: CASSLAAGVQETQYF
d_call: TRBD1; v_call: TRBV3-1/TRBV3-2; j_call: TRBJ2-7; clone_size: NA; cdr3_nt: TGTGCCAGCAGCCAAGTTGCTTTCGGGACAGGGTACTACGAGCAGTACTTC; cdr3_aa: CASSQVAFGTGYYEQYF
d_call: TRBD1; v_call: TRBV6-2/TRBV6-3; j_call: TRBJ1-1; clone_size: few; cdr3_nt: TGTGCCAGCAGTTACCCGGGGACAGGGGACACTGAAGCTTTCTTT; cdr3_aa: CASSYPGTGDTEAFF
d_call: TRBD1; v_call: TRBV7-2; j_call: TRBJ1-2; clone_size: NA; cdr3_nt: TGTGCCAGCAGCTTAATTCCCCGAGGGGGCGCGGAGGGCTACACCTTC; cdr3_aa: CASSLIPRGGAEGYTF
d_call: NA; v_call: TRBV30; j_call: TRBJ1-5; clone_size: NA; cdr3_nt: TGTGCCTGGAGTGTCCGGGGCAATCAGCCCCAGCATTTT; cdr3_aa: CAWSVRGNQPQHF
d_call: TRBD2; v_call: TRBV5-1; j_call: TRBJ2-3; clone_size: NA; cdr3_nt: TGCGCCAGCAGCTTGGGGGGACTAGCGGGAGGAGGCACAGATACGCAGTATTTT; cdr3_aa: CASSLGGLAGGGTDTQYF
d_call: NA; v_call: TRBV11-2; j_call: TRBJ1-1; clone_size: NA; cdr3_nt: TGTGCCAGCAGCTCAATACATGAGAGCGCTGAAGCTTTCTTT; cdr3_aa: CASSSIHESAEAFF